This TCR beta chain was captured in a study of blood T cells in healthy people across ages. A second PCR of 7 to 11 cycles used a sample-barcoded 5' primer and a J-beta primer mix. TCRdb ran MiXCR on the 5' RACE reads and lists one entry per CDR3 protein. The sample records 800,000 or so distinct CDR3 sequences, roughly 25% being singletons. The same specimen was also included in a second study, on T cells of mothers and their children.

The specimen was blood. The receptor comes from a boy aged 5-17 years in good health.

CDR3 nucleotides: TGTGCCAGCAGCTTAGACAGAATCTACAATGAGCAGTTCTTC. This translates into CASSLDRIYNEQFF. The rearrangement uses TRBV7-9 and TRBJ2-1, with D unclear. Germline V CDR1 and CDR2: SEHNR, FQNEAQ (reference sequence). Trimming took 1 base from V and 3 from J, leaving 7 bases between them. This CDR3 contains 14 residues.